This T cell receptor (beta chain) was observed in a study of cytomegalovirus exposure and HLA in healthy donors. Study results and caveats: TCR beta chain V- and J-gene trimming was linked, in a later analysis, to a missense variant in DCLRE1C.

The primer mix had 60 Vbeta and 13 Jbeta primers. TCRdb's table, derived via immunoSEQ multiplex PCR, lists solely in-frame clones and lacks some. The sample contains about 180,000 clones, 80% to 90% of which appear only once. There are 12 residues in the CDR3. Germline-derived CDR1 and CDR2 are SEHNR and FQNEAQ (reference sequence). Notes on this clone: What it binds is unknown. Relative to the germline gene, one junction end is altered; a read error may explain this.

The sequencing sample was made of PBMCs. V gene TRBV7-9 combines with J gene TRBJ1-4; TRBD1 matches 9 bases. The receptor's source is a girl aged 2-10 years in good health and CMV-seropositive. For the CDR3, the DNA is TGTTCCAGCAGCTTAGACAGGGGGAAACTGTTTTTT. It encodes CSSSLDRGKLFF.